This TCR beta chain is drawn from a study of shared clonotypes between healthy human individuals. Concerning this clone itself: Its antigen is not known.

The CDR3 runs 15 residues. Germline V gives CDR1 SGHAT, CDR2 FQNNGV. V gave up 2 bases and J gave up 0 bases, with 10 bases separating them. Across several immunoSEQ plates, the genomic DNA of each subset was split evenly. Unsorted PBMCs provided DNA that was sequenced on ten immunoSEQ deep assay plates. Original processing methods: Junction-only immunoSEQ data arrived without quality scores, meaning filtering differed. Profiled with immunoSEQ multiplex PCR; TCRdb holds only in-frame clones, not every one. D and trimming come from the DNA, and the V and J calls and clone size come from that table. The repertoire consists of some 480,000 clones, with 65% to 80% occurring once and the leading ten covering about 12%. Findings of the study overall: An effect of sequencing depth on clonotype sharing among donors was expected.

The chain links TRBV11-2 to TRBJ1-1, with D perhaps matching TRBD1 (5 bases). The sample was PBMCs. This receptor was obtained from a middle-aged woman in good health. Some clones in this sample may be carry-over from other donors' samples. The CDR3 sequence is CASSLFRGLNTEAFF. The CDR3 DNA follows: TGTGCCAGCAGCTTATTTCGGGGACTGAACACTGAAGCTTTCTTT. The full variable domain, with the rest looked up from reference TRBV11-2 and TRBJ1-1, is EAGVAQSPRYKIIEKRQSVAFWCNPISGHATLYWYQQILGQGPKLLIQFQNNGVVDDSQLPKDRFSAERLKGVDSTLKIQPAKLEDSAVYLCASSLFRGLNTEAFFGQGTRLTVV.